These T cell receptor beta chains were read from a single sample in a study of low-dose radiotherapy and immunotherapy resistance in tumors. Using its own MiXCR run on the reads, TCRdb lists one record per CDR3 protein. The sample has some 53,000 distinct CDR3 sequences; 33% are singletons. Sequenced here: PBMCs, sampled after low-dose radiotherapy plus immunotherapy. These TCRs come from a male donor with rectosigmoid adenocarcinoma. The CDR3 runs from the conserved cysteine through the conserved F or W. D genes are given only for firm matches. Not all rows give a size; the values are once, few, many and, for expanded clones, a class.

D gene	V gene	clone size	J gene	CDR3 length	CDR3 protein
TRBD1	TRBV27	.	TRBJ1-2	14	CASKAQGENYGYTF
.	TRBV14	many	TRBJ2-7	13	CASSQGVGYEQYF
.	TRBV5-1	few	TRBJ2-7	12	CASSSEPVFKYF
.	TRBV14	many	TRBJ1-2	15	CASSQDLGSGYGYTF
.	TRBV4-2	.	TRBJ1-6	17	CASSQEVVSDSGSPLHF
.	TRBV15	.	TRBJ2-7	14	CATSRPNEAYEQYF
.	TRBV5-6	many	TRBJ2-5	14	CASSLWRGRETQYF
TRBD2	TRBV4-1	many	TRBJ2-1	17	CASSQRELAASYNEQFF
.	TRBV15	many	TRBJ2-7	19	CATSRDPKTVKRSSYEQYF
.	TRBV27	many	TRBJ2-1	13	CASSLNTNNEQFF
.	TRBV7-9	many	TRBJ2-5	11	CASSQAETQYF
.	TRBV7-8	many	TRBJ2-7	14	CASSTTSNSYEQYF
TRBD1	TRBV5-1	few	TRBJ2-1	12	CASSGQGHGQFF
.	TRBV28	many	TRBJ2-5	16	CASSLGRGAGRETQYF
TRBD2	TRBV28	few	TRBJ2-7	15	CASSPTSGPFYEQYF
.	TRBV5-6	medium-sized	TRBJ2-1	11	CASSFLLEQFF
.	TRBV27	many	TRBJ2-5	15	CASSPEDLSQETQYF
TRBD2	TRBV29-1	many	TRBJ2-3	14	CSVEGLAGPDTQYF
.	TRBV29-1	many	TRBJ2-7	11	CSARDVYEQYF
TRBD1	TRBV27	once	TRBJ2-4	20	CASSPLRTGIRVGAKNIQYF
.	TRBV29-1	.	TRBJ2-1	15	CSVRAGTAGAYEQFF
TRBD2	TRBV28	.	TRBJ2-3	14	CASTIGGGTDTQYF
.	TRBV28	few	TRBJ1-1	14	CATQRQTLNTEAFF
.	TRBV29-1	many	TRBJ2-6	17	CSVETEGPGSGANVLTF
.	TRBV28	.	TRBJ2-3	15	CASSSIPVGTDTQYF
.	TRBV4-2	.	TRBJ1-5	16	CASSQDRVLSHQPQHF
.	TRBV28	.	TRBJ2-3	12	CASSLSWKQWYF
.	TRBV28	once	TRBJ1-6	17	CASSFRPRRIYNSPLHF
TRBD1	TRBV5-1	many	TRBJ1-1	17	CASSSPGQGLMNTEAFF
.	TRBV23-1	few	TRBJ2-1	17	CASSQSSLGDSYNEQFF
.	TRBV25-1	many	TRBJ2-4	15	CASSVTAWQGYIQYF
.	TRBV12-3/TRBV12-4	.	TRBJ1-3	15	CASSPSPSSGNTIYF
.	TRBV18	few	TRBJ2-3	16	CASSGGSGADTDTQYF
TRBD2	TRBV2	.	TRBJ2-5	15	CASSVGTTVGETQYF
TRBD1	TRBV5-1	.	TRBJ2-7	14	CASSSGQGGIEQYF
.	TRBV7-2	many	TRBJ2-1	13	CASSRPQGDEQFF